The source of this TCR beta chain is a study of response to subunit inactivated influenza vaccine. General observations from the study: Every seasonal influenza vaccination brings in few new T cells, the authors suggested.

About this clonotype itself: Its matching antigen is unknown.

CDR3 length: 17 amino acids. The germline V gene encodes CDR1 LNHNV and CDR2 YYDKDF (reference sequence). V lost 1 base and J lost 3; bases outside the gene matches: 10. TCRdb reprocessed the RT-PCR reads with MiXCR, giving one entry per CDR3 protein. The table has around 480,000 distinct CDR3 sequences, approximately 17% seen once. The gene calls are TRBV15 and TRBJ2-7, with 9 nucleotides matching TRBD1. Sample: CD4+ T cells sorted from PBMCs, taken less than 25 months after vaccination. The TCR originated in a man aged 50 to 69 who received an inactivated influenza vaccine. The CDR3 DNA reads TGTGCCACCAGCAGAGTTGGGACAGGGTTAGGAAACTACGAGCAGTACTTC. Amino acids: CATSRVGTGLGNYEQYF.